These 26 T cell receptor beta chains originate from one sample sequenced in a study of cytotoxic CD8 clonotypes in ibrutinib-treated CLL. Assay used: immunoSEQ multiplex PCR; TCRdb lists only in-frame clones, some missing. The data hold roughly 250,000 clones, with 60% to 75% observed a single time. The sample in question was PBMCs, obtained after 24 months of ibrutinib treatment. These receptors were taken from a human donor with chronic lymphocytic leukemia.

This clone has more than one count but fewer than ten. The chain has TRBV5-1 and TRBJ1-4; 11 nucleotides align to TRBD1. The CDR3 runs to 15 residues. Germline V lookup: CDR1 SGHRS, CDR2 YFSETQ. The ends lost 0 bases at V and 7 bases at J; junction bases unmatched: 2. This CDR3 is CASSLAGTGGEKLFF. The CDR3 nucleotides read TGCGCCAGCAGCTTGGCCGGGACAGGGGGTGAAAAACTGTTTTTT.

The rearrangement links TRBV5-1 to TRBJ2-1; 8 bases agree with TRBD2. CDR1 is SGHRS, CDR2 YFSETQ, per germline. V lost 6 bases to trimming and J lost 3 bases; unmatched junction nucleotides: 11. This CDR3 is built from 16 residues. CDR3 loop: CASIEGASGGYNEQFF. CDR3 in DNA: TGCGCCAGCATCGAAGGGGCCAGCGGGGGCTACAATGAGCAGTTCTTC.

Written as DNA, the CDR3 is TGCAGCGTTGAGGGGACAGGGGCAGATACGCAGTATTTT. Residues: CSVEGTGADTQYF. The chain employs TRBV29-1 and TRBJ2-3; 10 bases match TRBD1. CDR1 is SQVTM and CDR2 is ANQGSEA in the germline V gene. There are 13 residues in the CDR3. Losses at the gene ends were 3 bases for V and 4 bases for J; bases not matched to a gene: 1.

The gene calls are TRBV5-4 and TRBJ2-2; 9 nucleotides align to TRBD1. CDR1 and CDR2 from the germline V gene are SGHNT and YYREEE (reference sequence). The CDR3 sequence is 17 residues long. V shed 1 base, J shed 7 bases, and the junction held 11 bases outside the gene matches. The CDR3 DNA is TGTGCCAGCAGCTTGAATCAGGACAGGGGTATAATCGGGGAGCTGTTTTTT. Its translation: CASSLNQDRGIIGELFF.

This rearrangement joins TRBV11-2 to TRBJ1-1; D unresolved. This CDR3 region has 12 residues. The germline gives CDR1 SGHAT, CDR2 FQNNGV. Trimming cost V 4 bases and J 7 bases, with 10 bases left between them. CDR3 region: CASSYAGNEAFF. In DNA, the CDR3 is TGTGCCAGCAGCTACGCGGGTAATGAAGCTTTCTTT.

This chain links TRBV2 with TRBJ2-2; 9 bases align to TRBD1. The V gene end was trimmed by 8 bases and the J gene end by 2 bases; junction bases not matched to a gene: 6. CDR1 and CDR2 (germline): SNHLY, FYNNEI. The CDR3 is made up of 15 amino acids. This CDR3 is CASGGTGSNTGELFF. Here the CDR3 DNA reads TGTGCCAGCGGGGGGACAGGGAGTAACACCGGGGAGCTGTTTTTT.

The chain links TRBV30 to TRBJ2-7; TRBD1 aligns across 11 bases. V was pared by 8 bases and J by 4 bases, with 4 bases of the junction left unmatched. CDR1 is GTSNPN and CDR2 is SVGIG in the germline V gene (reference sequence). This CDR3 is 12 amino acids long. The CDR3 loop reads CARGTGGYEQYF. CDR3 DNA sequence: TGTGCCAGAGGGACAGGGGGATACGAGCAGTACTTC.

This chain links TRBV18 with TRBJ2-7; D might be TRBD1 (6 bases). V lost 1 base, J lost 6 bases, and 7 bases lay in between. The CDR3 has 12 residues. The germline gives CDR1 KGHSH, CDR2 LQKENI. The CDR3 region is CASSPLGGEQYF. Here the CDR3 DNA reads TGTGCCAGCTCACCACTAGGGGGCGAGCAGTACTTC.

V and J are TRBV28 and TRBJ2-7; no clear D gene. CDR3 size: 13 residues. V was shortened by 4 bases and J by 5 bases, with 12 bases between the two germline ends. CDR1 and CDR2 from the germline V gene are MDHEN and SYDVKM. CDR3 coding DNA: TGTGCCAGCAGTTACCCGACTGGGGACGAGCAGTACTTC. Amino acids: CASSYPTGDEQYF. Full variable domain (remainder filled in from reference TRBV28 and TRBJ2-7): DVKVTQSSRYLVKRTGEKVFLECVQDMDHENMFWYRQDPGLGLRLIYFSYDVKMKEKGDIPEGYSVSREKKERFSLILESASTNQTSMYLCASSYPTGDEQYFGPGTRLTVT.

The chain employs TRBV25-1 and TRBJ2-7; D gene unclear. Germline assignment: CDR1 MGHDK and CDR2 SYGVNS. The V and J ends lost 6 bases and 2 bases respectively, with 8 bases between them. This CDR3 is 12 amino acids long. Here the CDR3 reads CASRGPTYEQYF. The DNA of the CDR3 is TGTGCCAGCAGGGGCCCGACCTACGAGCAGTACTTC.

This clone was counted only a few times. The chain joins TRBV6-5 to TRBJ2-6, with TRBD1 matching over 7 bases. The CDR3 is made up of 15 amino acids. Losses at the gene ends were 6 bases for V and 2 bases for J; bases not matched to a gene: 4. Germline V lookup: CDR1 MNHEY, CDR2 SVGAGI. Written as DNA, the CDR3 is TGTGCCAGCAGGCAGGGGGAAGCTGGGGCCAACGTCCTGACTTTC. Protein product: CASRQGEAGANVLTF.

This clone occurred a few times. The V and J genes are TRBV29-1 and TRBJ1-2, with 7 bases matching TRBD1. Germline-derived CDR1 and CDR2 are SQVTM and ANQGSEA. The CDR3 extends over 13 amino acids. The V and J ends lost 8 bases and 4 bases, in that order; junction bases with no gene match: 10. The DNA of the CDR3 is TGCAGCTTGAAAAAGGCAGGGGGCTATGGCTACACCTTC. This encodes CSLKKAGGYGYTF.

DNA of the CDR3: TGTGCCAGCTCACGACTAGCGGTAAACAATGAGCAGTTCTTC. As protein: CASSRLAVNNEQFF. The chain is built from TRBV6-6 and TRBJ2-1, with 9 bases fitting TRBD2. CDR3 length equals 14 residues. J lost 5 bases, V lost 8 bases, and 7 bases had no gene match. Germline V lookup: CDR1 MNHNY, CDR2 SVGAGI (reference sequence).

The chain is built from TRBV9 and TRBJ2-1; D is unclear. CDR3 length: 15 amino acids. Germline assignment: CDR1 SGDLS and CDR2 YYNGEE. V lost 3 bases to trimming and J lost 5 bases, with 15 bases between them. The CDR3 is CASSEFSGWDNEQFF. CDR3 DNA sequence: TGTGCCAGCAGCGAGTTTTCCGGGTGGGACAATGAGCAGTTCTTC. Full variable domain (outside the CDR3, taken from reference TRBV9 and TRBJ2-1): DSGVTQTPKHLITATGQRVTLRCSPRSGDLSVYWYQQSLDQGLQFLIQYYNGEERAKGNILERFSAQQFPDLHSELNLSSLELGDSALYFCASSEFSGWDNEQFFGPGTRLTVL.

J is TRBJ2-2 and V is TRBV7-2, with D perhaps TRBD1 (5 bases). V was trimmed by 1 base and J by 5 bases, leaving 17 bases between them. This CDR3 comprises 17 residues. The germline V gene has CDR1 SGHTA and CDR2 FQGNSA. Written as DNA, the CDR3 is TGTGCCAGCAGCTTAGGCCTTGCGACAGTGTTAACCGGGGAGCTGTTTTTT. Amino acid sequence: CASSLGLATVLTGELFF. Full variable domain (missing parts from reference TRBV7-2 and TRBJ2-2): GAGVSQSPSNKVTEKGKDVELRCDPISGHTALYWYRQSLGQGLEFLIYFQGNSAPDKSGLPSDRFSAERTGGSVSTLTIQRTQQEDSAVYLCASSLGLATVLTGELFFGEGSRLTVL.

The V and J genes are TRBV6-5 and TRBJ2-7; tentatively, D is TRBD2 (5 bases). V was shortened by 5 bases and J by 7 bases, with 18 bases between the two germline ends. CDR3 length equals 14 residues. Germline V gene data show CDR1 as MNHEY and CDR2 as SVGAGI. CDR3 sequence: CASSTLDGLGEQYF. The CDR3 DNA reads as TGTGCCAGCAGTACTCTCGACGGACTTGGAGAGCAGTACTTC.

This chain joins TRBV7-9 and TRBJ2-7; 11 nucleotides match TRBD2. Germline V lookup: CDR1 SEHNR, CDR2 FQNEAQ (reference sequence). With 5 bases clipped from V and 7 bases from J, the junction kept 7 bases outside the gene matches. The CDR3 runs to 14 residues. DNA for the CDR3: TGTGCCAGCAGCACGACTAGCGGGATCTATGAGCAGTACTTC. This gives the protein CASSTTSGIYEQYF.

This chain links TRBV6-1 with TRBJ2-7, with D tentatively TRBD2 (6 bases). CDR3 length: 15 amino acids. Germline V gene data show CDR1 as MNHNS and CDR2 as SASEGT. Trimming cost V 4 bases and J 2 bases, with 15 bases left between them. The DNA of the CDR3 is TGTGCCAGCAGTGGGGGCGCAGGAGGGCCCTACGAGCAGTACTTC. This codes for CASSGGAGGPYEQYF.

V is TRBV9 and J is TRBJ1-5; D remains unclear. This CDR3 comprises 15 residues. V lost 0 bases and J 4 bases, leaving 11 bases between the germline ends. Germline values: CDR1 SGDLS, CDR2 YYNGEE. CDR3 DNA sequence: TGTGCCAGCAGCGTAGGGGCCGTTGGGAATCAGCCCCAGCATTTT. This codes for CASSVGAVGNQPQHF.

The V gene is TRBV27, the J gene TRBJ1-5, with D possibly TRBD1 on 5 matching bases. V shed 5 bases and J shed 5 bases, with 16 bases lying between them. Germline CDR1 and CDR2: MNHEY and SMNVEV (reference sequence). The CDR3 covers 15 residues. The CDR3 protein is CASSRKTGGDQPQHF. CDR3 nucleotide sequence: TGTGCCAGCAGTAGAAAAACCGGGGGGGATCAGCCCCAGCATTTT.

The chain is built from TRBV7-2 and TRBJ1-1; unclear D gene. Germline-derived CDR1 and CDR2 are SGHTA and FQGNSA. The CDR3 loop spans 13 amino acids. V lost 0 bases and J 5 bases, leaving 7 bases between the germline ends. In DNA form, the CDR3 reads TGTGCCAGCAGCTTAGCATGGGGAACTGAAGCTTTCTTT. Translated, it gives CASSLAWGTEAFF.

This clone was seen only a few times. The CDR3 DNA follows: TGCGCCAGCAGCCAAGGGGACTATGACTATGGCTACACCTTC. Protein: CASSQGDYDYGYTF. The chain employs TRBV4-1 and TRBJ1-2; D is perhaps TRBD1 (5 bases). The CDR3 length is 14 residues. Trimming took off 1 base at V and 3 bases at J, with 9 bases between the two ends. The germline CDR1 and CDR2 sequences are MGHRA and YSYEKL.

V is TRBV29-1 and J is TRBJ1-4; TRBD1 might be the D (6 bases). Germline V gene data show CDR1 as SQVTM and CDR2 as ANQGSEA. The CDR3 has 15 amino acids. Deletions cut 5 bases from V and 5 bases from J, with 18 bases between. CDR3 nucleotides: TGCAGCGTTCGTGGGGACATTGGTTCGAATGAAAAACTGTTTTTT. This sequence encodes CSVRGDIGSNEKLFF.

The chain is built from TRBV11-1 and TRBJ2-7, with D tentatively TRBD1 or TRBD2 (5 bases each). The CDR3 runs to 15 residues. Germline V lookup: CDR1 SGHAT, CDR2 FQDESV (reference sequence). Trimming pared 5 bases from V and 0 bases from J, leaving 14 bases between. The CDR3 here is CASSPGTLNSYEQYF. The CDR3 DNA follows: TGTGCCAGCAGCCCCGGGACGCTTAACTCCTACGAGCAGTACTTC.

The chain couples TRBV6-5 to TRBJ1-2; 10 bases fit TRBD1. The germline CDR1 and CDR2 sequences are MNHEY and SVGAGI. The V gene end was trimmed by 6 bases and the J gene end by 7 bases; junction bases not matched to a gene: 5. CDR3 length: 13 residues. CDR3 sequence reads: CASSRGQGVGYTF. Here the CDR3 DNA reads TGTGCCAGCAGCCGAGGACAGGGGGTTGGCTACACCTTC.

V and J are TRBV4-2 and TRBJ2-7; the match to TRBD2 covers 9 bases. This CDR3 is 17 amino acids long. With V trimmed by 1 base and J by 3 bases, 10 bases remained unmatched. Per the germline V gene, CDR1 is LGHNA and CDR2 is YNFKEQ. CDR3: CASSQAGLAGMDYEQYF. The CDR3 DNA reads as TGTGCCAGCAGCCAAGCCGGCCTAGCGGGGATGGACTACGAGCAGTACTTC.